These 3 T cell receptor beta chains originate from one sample sequenced in a study of Graves' ophthalmopathy and Graves' hyperthyroidism. For repertoire sequencing, the TCR beta CDR3 regions were amplified from RNA transcripts. Following a first-round RT-PCR that used HTBI primers, a second-round multiplex PCR was carried out. MiXCR was run by TCRdb on the multiplex PCR reads, yielding one entry per CDR3 protein. The table includes hundreds of thousands of distinct CDR3 sequences, around 50% detected once. The specimen was peripheral blood. These receptors all stem from an adult man with Graves' ophthalmopathy.

The genes are TRBV7-8 and TRBJ2-2; D is unclear. CDR3 length equals 14 residues. Germline values: CDR1 SGHVS, CDR2 FQNEAQ. V lost 2 bases to trimming and J lost 7 bases, with 11 bases between them. The CDR3, as DNA: TGTGCCAGCAGCTTAAACAGAGCTAACGGGGAGCTGTTTTTT. This gives the protein CASSLNRANGELFF.

The V gene is TRBV7-9, the J gene TRBJ2-7, with D possibly matching TRBD2 (5 bases). The germline gives CDR1 SEHNR, CDR2 FQNEAQ (reference sequence). The CDR3 extends over 15 amino acids. V shed 5 bases and J shed 3 bases, with 17 bases lying between them. The CDR3 reads CASSPTTRVGYEQYF. The CDR3 region has the DNA TGTGCCAGCAGCCCGACCACTAGGGTCGGCTACGAGCAGTACTTC.

The chain has TRBV10-3 and TRBJ2-7; the match to TRBD1 covers 10 bases. The germline V gene has CDR1 ENHRY and CDR2 SYGVKD. V lost 6 bases and J lost 4; bases outside the gene matches: 9. The CDR3 is 15 residues long. CDR3 nucleotides: TGTGCCATCAGAGACTCGGGACAGGGGTCGTACGAGCAGTACTTC. Encoded protein: CAIRDSGQGSYEQYF.